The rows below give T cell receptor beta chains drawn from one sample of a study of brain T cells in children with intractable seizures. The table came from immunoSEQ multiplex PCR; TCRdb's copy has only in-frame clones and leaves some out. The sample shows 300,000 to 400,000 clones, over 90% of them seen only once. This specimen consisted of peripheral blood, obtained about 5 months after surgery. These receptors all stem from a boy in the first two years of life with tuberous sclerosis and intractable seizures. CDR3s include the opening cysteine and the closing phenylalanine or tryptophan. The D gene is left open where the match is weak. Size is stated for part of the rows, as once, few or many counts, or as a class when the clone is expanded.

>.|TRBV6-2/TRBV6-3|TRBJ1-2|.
CASSLGQHYGYTF
TGTGCCAGCAGTTTGGGGCAGCACTATGGCTACACCTTC
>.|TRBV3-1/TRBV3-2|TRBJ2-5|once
CASSQDLGTQYF
TGTGCCAGCAGCCAAGATCTGGGGACCCAGTACTTC
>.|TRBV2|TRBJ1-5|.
CASRSRDLSNQPQHF
TGTGCCAGCAGGTCCCGGGACCTTAGCAATCAGCCCCAGCATTTT
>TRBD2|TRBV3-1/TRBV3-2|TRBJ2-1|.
CASSPDNNWGLAGNNEQFF
TGTGCCAGCAGCCCCGATAATAACTGGGGACTAGCGGGGAACAATGAGCAGTTCTTC
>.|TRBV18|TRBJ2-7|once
CASSPARDGGEQYF
TGTGCCAGCTCACCCGCCCGGGATGGTGGCGAGCAGTACTTC
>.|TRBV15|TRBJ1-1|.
CATSRDRGNTEAFF
TGTGCCACCAGCAGAGACCGGGGGAACACTGAAGCTTTCTTT
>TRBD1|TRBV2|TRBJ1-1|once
CASRSQGASEAFF
TGTGCCAGCAGATCACAGGGGGCATCTGAAGCTTTCTTT
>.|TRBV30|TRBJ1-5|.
CAWSVLGSNQPQHF
TGTGCCTGGAGTGTTCTAGGCTCCAATCAGCCCCAGCATTTT
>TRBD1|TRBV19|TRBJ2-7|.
CASSTRDSPSSYEQYF
TGTGCCAGTTCGACCCGGGACAGCCCGAGTTCCTACGAGCAGTACTTC
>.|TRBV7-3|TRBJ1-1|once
CASSLGQRNTEAFF
TGTGCCAGCAGCTTAGGCCAGCGGAACACTGAAGCTTTCTTT
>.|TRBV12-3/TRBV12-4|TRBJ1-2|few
CASSSLDNYGYTF
TGTGCCAGCAGTTCCCTCGACAACTATGGCTACACCTTC
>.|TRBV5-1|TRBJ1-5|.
CASSLAGGGQPQHF
TGCGCCAGCAGCTTGGCTGGGGGCGGGCAGCCCCAGCATTTT
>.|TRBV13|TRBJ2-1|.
CASSLGKTGSEQFF
TGTGCCAGCAGCTTAGGGAAAACAGGCTCTGAGCAGTTCTTC
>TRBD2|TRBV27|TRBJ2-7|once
CASSSLSGTSVYEQYF
TGTGCCAGCAGTTCGTTATCCGGGACTAGCGTATACGAGCAGTACTTC
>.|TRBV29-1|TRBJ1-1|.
CSVGSWSTEAFF
TGCAGCGTTGGGTCATGGAGTACTGAAGCTTTCTTT
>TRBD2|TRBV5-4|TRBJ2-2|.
CASRLAGDTGELFF
TGTGCCAGCAGGTTAGCGGGAGACACCGGGGAGCTGTTTTTT
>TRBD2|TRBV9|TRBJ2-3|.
CASSVGAAGVGTDTQYF
TGTGCCAGCAGCGTAGGGGCAGCGGGAGTGGGCACAGATACGCAGTATTTT
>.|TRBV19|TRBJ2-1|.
CASRVGIQYNEQFF
TGTGCCAGTAGGGTCGGGATTCAATACAATGAGCAGTTCTTC
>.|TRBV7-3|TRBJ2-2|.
CASSLGLDTGELFF
TGTGCCAGCAGCCTGGGACTCGACACCGGGGAGCTGTTTTTT
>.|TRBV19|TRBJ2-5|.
CASSVRGTQETQYF
TGTGCCAGTAGTGTTCGGGGGACCCAAGAGACCCAGTACTTC
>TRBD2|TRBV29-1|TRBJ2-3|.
CSALIAGLTEDTDTQYF
TGCAGCGCCCTCATAGCGGGACTAACCGAGGACACAGATACGCAGTATTTT
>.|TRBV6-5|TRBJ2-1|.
CASSRGPNEQFF
TGTGCCAGCAGCCGGGGACCGAATGAGCAGTTCTTC
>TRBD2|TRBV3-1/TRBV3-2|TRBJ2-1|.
CASSQGTSVWVEQFF
TGTGCCAGCAGCCAAGGGACTAGCGTTTGGGTCGAGCAGTTCTTC
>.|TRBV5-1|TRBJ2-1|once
CASSLDFIQDNEQFF
TGCGCCAGCAGCTTGGACTTCATTCAAGACAATGAGCAGTTCTTC
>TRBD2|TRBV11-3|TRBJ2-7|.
CASSSRTSGSPSYEQYF
TGTGCCAGCAGCTCCCGGACTAGCGGGAGCCCTTCCTACGAGCAGTACTTC
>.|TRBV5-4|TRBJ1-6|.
CASSLAPGDDYNSPLHF
TGTGCCAGCAGCTTGGCCCCGGGGGACGACTATAATTCACCCCTCCACTTT
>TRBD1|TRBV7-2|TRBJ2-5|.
CASTPRDSQETQYF
TGTGCCAGCACCCCAAGGGACAGCCAAGAGACCCAGTACTTC
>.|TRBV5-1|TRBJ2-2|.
CASSLVGLDTGELFF
TGCGCCAGCAGCTTGGTTGGGCTAGACACCGGGGAGCTGTTTTTT